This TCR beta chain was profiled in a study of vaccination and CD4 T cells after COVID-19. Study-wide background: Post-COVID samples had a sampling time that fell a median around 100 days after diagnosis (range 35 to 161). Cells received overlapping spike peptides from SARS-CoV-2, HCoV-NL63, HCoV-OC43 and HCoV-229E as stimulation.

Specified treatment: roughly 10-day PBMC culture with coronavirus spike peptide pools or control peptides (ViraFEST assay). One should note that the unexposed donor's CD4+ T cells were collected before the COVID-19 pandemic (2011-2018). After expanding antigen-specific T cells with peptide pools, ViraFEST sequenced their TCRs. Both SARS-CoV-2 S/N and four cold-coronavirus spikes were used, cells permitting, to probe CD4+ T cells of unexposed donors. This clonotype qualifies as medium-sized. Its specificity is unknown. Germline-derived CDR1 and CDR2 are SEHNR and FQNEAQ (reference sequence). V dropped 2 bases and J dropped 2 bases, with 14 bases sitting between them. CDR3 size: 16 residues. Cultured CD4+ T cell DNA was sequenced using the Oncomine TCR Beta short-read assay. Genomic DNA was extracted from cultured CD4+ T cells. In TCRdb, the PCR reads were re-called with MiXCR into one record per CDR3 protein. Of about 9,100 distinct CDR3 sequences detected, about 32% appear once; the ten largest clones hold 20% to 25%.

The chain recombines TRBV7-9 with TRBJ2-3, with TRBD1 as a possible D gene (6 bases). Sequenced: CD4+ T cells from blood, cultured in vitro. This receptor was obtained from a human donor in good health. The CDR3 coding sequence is TGTGCCAGCAGCTTACCTTGGCAGGGGAACACAGATACGCAGTATTTT. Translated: CASSLPWQGNTDTQYF.